A single sample gave rise to the 23 T cell receptor beta chains below, sequenced in a study of shared clonotypes between healthy human individuals. The assay was immunoSEQ multiplex PCR, and TCRdb's table has in-frame clones only and misses some. Of a few million clones in the sample, approximately 90% are singletons; the top ten hold around 0.14%. Sequenced: naive CD4+ T cells sorted from blood. Subset reported: CD45RA+ positively selected. These receptor sequences come from a man younger than 30 in good health.

The chain uses TRBV6-1 and TRBJ2-3; 7 bases line up with TRBD2. Germline CDR1 is MNHNS and CDR2 is SASEGT. The CDR3 length is 12 residues. After removal of 4 bases from V and 12 bases from J, the junction contained 7 bases not matched to a gene. CDR3 DNA: TGTGCCAGCAGTGCCTGGGAGGGATCACAGTATTTT. Amino acids: CASSAWEGSQYF.

A note on this clone: The sample carries other DNA sequences with the same CDR3. The chain employs TRBV18 and TRBJ2-3; no reliable D call. The germline gives CDR1 KGHSH, CDR2 LQKENI. V gave up 3 bases and J gave up 5 bases, with 3 bases separating them. The CDR3 extends over 11 amino acids. Written as DNA, the CDR3 is TGTGCCAGCTCACCTGTAGATACGCAGTATTTT. The encoded protein is CASSPVDTQYF.

V usage is TRBV7-9 and J usage is TRBJ1-4; 10 bases agree with TRBD1. Losses at the gene ends were 4 bases for V and 6 bases for J; bases not matched to a gene: 5. Germline V gives CDR1 SEHNR, CDR2 FQNEAQ (reference sequence). The CDR3 is made up of 15 amino acids. For the CDR3, the DNA is TGTGCCAGCAGCTACAGGACAGGGGGTTATGAAAAACTGTTTTTT. The encoded protein is CASSYRTGGYEKLFF.

The chain is built from TRBV7-2 and TRBJ2-1; TRBD1 might be the D (5 bases). V was pared by 11 bases and J by 6 bases, with 14 bases between. This CDR3 is 12 amino acids long. CDR1 SGHTA and CDR2 FQGNSA come from the germline V gene. The CDR3 DNA sequence: TGTGCCGCAAGGGGCCGAAGCAATGAGCAGTTCTTC. Translation: CAARGRSNEQFF.

The genes are TRBV5-1 and TRBJ2-5, with 7 bases identical to TRBD2. The CDR3 has 14 amino acids. The germline V gene encodes CDR1 SGHRS and CDR2 YFSETQ. V was pared by 5 bases and J by 0 bases, with 4 bases of the junction left unmatched. The CDR3 DNA reads TGCGCCAGCAGTGTGGGGGGGTACCAAGAGACCCAGTACTTC. It translates to CASSVGGYQETQYF.

As regards this clone: At the DNA level, this CDR3 is encoded by other sequences in the same sample as well. The chain employs TRBV18 and TRBJ2-7; TRBD1 aligns across 7 bases. The CDR3 is 14 amino acids. Per the germline V gene, CDR1 is KGHSH and CDR2 is LQKENI. The trim removed 3 bases at V and 4 bases at J, leaving 6 bases unmatched. CDR3 DNA sequence: TGTGCCAGCTCACCCTCGACAGGGACGTACGAGCAGTACTTC. It encodes CASSPSTGTYEQYF.

Notes on this clone: In the same sample, other DNA sequences code for this CDR3. The gene calls are TRBV5-1 and TRBJ1-4; D ambiguous. Trimming pared 0 bases from V and 1 base from J, leaving 7 bases between. The CDR3 loop spans 15 amino acids. Germline-derived CDR1 and CDR2 are SGHRS and YFSETQ. The CDR3: CASSLAPGTNEKLFF. CDR3 nucleotides: TGCGCCAGCAGCTTGGCCCCGGGAACTAATGAAAAACTGTTTTTT.

The V gene is TRBV6-5, the J gene TRBJ1-2, with a tentative D call TRBD1 (6 bases). Germline V gene lookup returns CDR1 MNHEY and CDR2 SVGAGI. The CDR3 is made up of 13 amino acids. V lost 6 bases, J lost 4 bases, and 12 bases lay in between. CDR3 nucleotide sequence: TGTGCCAGCAGCGGGGGGCAAACCTATGGCTACACCTTC. This gives the protein CASSGGQTYGYTF.

Remarks on this clone: Other DNA sequences within the sample encode an identical CDR3. V gene TRBV2 combines with J gene TRBJ2-7, with TRBD2 matching over 7 bases. This CDR3 contains 13 residues. Germline CDR1 is SNHLY and CDR2 is FYNNEI. J lost 0 bases, V lost 6 bases, and 2 bases had no gene match. CDR3 region: CASRAGVSYEQYF. The CDR3 nucleotides read TGTGCCAGCAGGGCGGGGGTCTCCTACGAGCAGTACTTC.

The V call is TRBV4-3, the J call TRBJ2-7; TRBD2 matches at 12 bases. Looked up from germline, CDR1 is LGHNA and CDR2 is YSLEER. The CDR3 runs 16 residues. With 0 bases clipped from V and 3 bases from J, the junction kept 3 bases outside the gene matches. The chain's CDR3 is CASSQDATSGSYEQYF. CDR3 nucleotides: TGCGCCAGCAGCCAAGATGCGACTAGCGGGAGCTACGAGCAGTACTTC.

The chain recombines TRBV30 with TRBJ2-5, with 9 bases matching TRBD2. V was pared by 3 bases and J by 5 bases, with 10 bases of the junction left unmatched. This CDR3 has 15 residues. Germline CDR1 GTSNPN, CDR2 SVGIG (reference sequence). For the CDR3, the DNA is TGTGCCTGGAGCTGGGCGGGGGGGCCGCGGGAGACCCAGTACTTC. Protein: CAWSWAGGPRETQYF.

A note on this clone: Other DNA sequences within the sample encode an identical CDR3. The J gene is TRBJ2-1, the V gene TRBV6-6; D not certain. Germline CDR1 MNHNY, CDR2 SVGAGI (reference sequence). The CDR3 is 15 amino acids. V was cut by 2 bases and J by 0 bases, with 8 bases left in between. The DNA for the CDR3 is TGTGCCAGCAGTTACAGTAGGGACTCCTACAATGAGCAGTTCTTC. This sequence encodes CASSYSRDSYNEQFF.

The chain joins TRBV5-1 to TRBJ1-5; the match to TRBD1 covers 7 bases. The CDR3 has 15 amino acids. The V and J ends lost 0 bases and 6 bases, in that order; junction bases with no gene match: 6. Germline V CDR1 and CDR2: SGHRS, YFSETQ. CDR3 sequence reads: CASSLGGGDSQPQHF. Written as DNA, the CDR3 is TGCGCCAGCAGCTTGGGTGGGGGGGACAGTCAGCCCCAGCATTTT.

As to this clone: Other DNA sequences from this sample encode an identical CDR3 as well. The rearrangement joins TRBV18 to TRBJ2-1; D remains ambiguous. Germline lookup yields CDR1 KGHSH and CDR2 LQKENI. Trimming removed 6 bases at V and 5 bases at J, with 5 bases between. This CDR3 contains 11 residues. The CDR3 DNA follows: TGTGCCAGCTCCCCCGACAATGAGCAGTTCTTC. It specifies CASSPDNEQFF.

The chain has TRBV25-1 and TRBJ2-5; no clear D gene. The CDR3 spans 14 residues. Germline values: CDR1 MGHDK, CDR2 SYGVNS. The germline V and J ends were trimmed by 6 bases and 2 bases, with 13 bases remaining between them. The CDR3 region has the DNA TGTGCCAGCAGGCGTCTCGGTGGTCAAGAGACCCAGTACTTC. This encodes CASRRLGGQETQYF. The whole variable domain, remainder taken from reference TRBV25-1 and TRBJ2-5, is EADIYQTPRYLVIGTGKKITLECSQTMGHDKMYWYQQDPGMELHLIHYSYGVNSTEKGDLSSESTVSRIRTEHFPLTLESARPSHTSQYLCASRRLGGQETQYFGPGTRLLVL.

About this clone: Additional DNA sequences in this sample encode the identical CDR3. V is TRBV29-1 and J is TRBJ1-1, with 7 bases fitting TRBD1. Germline V gives CDR1 SQVTM, CDR2 ANQGSEA. CDR3 length: 13 amino acids. J was trimmed by 1 base and V by 6 bases; bases with no gene match: 5. DNA of the CDR3: TGCAGCGTAGCGGGACAGCCGAACACTGAAGCTTTCTTT. It encodes CSVAGQPNTEAFF. Full variable domain (rest looked up from reference TRBV29-1 and TRBJ1-1): SAVISQKPSRDICQRGTSLTIQCQVDSQVTMMFWYRQQPGQSLTLIATANQGSEATYESGFVIDKFPISRPNLTFSTLTVSNMSPEDSSIYLCSVAGQPNTEAFFGQGTRLTVV.

The chain joins TRBV5-4 to TRBJ2-1, with D hard to call. CDR1 is SGHNT, CDR2 YYREEE, per germline (reference sequence). Trimming pared 4 bases from V and 11 bases from J, leaving 19 bases between. The CDR3 loop spans 14 amino acids. Written as DNA, the CDR3 is TGTGCCAGCAGCCAATCCTGGAGTCTCTCCCAGCAGTTCTTC. This encodes CASSQSWSLSQQFF.

The gene calls are TRBV2 and TRBJ2-1, with 12 bases aligning to TRBD2. The CDR3 is 16 residues long. Trimming at V came to 5 bases and at J to 5 bases, leaving 7 bases not matched to a gene. Per the germline V gene, CDR1 is SNHLY and CDR2 is FYNNEI. The CDR3 loop is CASSQGLAGPHNEQFF. CDR3 DNA sequence: TGTGCCAGCAGTCAAGGACTAGCGGGGCCTCACAATGAGCAGTTCTTC.

The rearrangement joins TRBV30 to TRBJ1-2; 8 bases agree with TRBD1. Germline V CDR1 and CDR2: GTSNPN, SVGIG (reference sequence). The V gene end was trimmed by 5 bases and the J gene end by 7 bases; junction bases not matched to a gene: 15. The CDR3 contains 15 residues. DNA for the CDR3: TGTGCCTGGGAGGGGTTGGAGACAGGGGTACCTGGCTACACCTTC. It specifies CAWEGLETGVPGYTF. Together with reference TRBV30 and TRBJ1-2, the CDR3 gives the full variable domain: SQTIHQWPATLVQPVGSPLSLECTVEGTSNPNLYWYRQAAGRGLQLLFYSVGIGQISSEVPQNLSASRPQDRQFILSSKKLLLSDSGFYLCAWEGLETGVPGYTFGSGTRLTVV.

This rearrangement joins TRBV6-5 to TRBJ2-7; D possibly corresponds to TRBD1 (6 bases). The germline V gene has CDR1 MNHEY and CDR2 SVGAGI. Trimming took off 5 bases at V and 3 bases at J, with 11 bases between the two ends. The CDR3 runs 13 residues. CDR3 residues: CASSASRGYEQYF. DNA of the CDR3: TGTGCCAGCAGTGCTTCCAGGGGCTACGAGCAGTACTTC.

This sequence joins TRBV5-1 and TRBJ1-5, with 9 nucleotides matching TRBD1. Germline assignment: CDR1 SGHRS and CDR2 YFSETQ. The ends lost 0 bases at V and 6 bases at J; junction bases unmatched: 4. The CDR3 has 15 residues. The DNA of the CDR3 is TGCGCCAGCAGCTTGGGGACAGGGGAAGGTCAGCCCCAGCATTTT. Its translation: CASSLGTGEGQPQHF.

The CDR3 nucleotides read TGCAGCGCTCCAGGCAAATTCGGTGAAAAACTGTTTTTT. Protein sequence: CSAPGKFGEKLFF. This chain connects TRBV29-1 to TRBJ1-4, with no clear D. CDR1 and CDR2 (germline): SQVTM, ANQGSEA. The CDR3 spans 13 residues. Between the trimmed V and J ends, which lost 7 bases and 7 bases, there was a span of 16 bases. Full variable domain (outside the CDR3, taken from reference TRBV29-1 and TRBJ1-4): SAVISQKPSRDICQRGTSLTIQCQVDSQVTMMFWYRQQPGQSLTLIATANQGSEATYESGFVIDKFPISRPNLTFSTLTVSNMSPEDSSIYLCSAPGKFGEKLFFGSGTQLSVL.

This clone was observed a single time. The junction departs from the called germline gene at one end, perhaps through a read error. The chain links TRBV5-6 to TRBJ2-4; TRBD1 matches 8 bases. This CDR3 is built from 17 residues. CDR1 and CDR2 from the germline V gene are SGHDT and YYEEEE. The CDR3 region is CASSLVEQGGYKHIQYF. The DNA of the CDR3 is TGTGCCAGCAGCTTGGTGGAACAGGGGGGCTACAAACACATTCAGTACTTC.